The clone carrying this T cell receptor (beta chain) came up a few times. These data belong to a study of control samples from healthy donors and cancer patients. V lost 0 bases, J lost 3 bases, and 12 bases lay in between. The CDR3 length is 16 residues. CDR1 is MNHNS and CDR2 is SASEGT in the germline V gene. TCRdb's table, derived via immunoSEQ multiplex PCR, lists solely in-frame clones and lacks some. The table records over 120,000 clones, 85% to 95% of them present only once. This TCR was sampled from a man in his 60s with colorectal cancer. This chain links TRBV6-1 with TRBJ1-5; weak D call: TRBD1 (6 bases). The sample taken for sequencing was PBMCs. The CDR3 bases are TGTGCCAGCAGTGAAGCCCCCGGGACACCCAATCAGCCCCAGCATTTT. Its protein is CASSEAPGTPNQPQHF.